This TCR beta chain is from a study of neurological immune-mediated disorders. At the level of the study: Relapsing-remitting disease was seen in about nine tenths of the roughly 34 multiple sclerosis patients, and secondary progressive disease was seen in 3.

About 1 million sorted CD4+ or CD8+ T cells made each library. Trimming removed 1 base from V and 1 base from J, with 7 bases in between. The length of the CDR3 is 14 residues. This clonotype was detected many times. Its antigen is currently unknown. TCRdb re-called the 5' RACE reads with MiXCR, one entry per CDR3 protein. The repertoire consists of about 22,000 distinct CDR3 sequences, with approximately 15% occurring once and the leading ten covering over 6.5%. Study-wide points: HTLV-1-associated myelopathy displayed the greatest TCR clonal expansion, and multiple sclerosis exhibited the smallest, lower than that of healthy controls.

The chain uses TRBV12-3 or TRBV12-4 and TRBJ1-1; a possible D gene is TRBD1 (6 bases). The clonotype was recovered from a woman between 18 and 29 years old with multiple sclerosis. Sequenced sample: CD8+ T cells from blood. The CDR3 loop reads CASSLGGQNTEAFF. The CDR3 DNA follows: TGTGCCAGCAGTTTAGGGGGGCAGAACACTGAAGCTTTCTTT.